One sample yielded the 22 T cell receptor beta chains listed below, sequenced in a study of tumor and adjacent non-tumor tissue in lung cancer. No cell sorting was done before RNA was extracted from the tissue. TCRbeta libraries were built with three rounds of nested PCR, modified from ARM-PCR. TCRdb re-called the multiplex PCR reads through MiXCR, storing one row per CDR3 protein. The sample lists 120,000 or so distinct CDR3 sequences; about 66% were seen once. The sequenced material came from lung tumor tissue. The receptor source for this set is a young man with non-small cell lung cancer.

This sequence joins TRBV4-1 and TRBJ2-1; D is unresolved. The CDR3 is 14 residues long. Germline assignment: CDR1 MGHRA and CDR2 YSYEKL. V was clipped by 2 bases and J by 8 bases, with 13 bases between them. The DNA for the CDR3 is TGCGCCAGCAGCCAAACCCCTGGCGCCGATGAGCAGTTCTTC. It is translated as CASSQTPGADEQFF.

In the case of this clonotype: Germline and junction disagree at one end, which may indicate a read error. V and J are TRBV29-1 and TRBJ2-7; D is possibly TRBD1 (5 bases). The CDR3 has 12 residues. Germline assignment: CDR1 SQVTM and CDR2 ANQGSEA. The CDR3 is CIVAETVYEQYF. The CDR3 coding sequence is TGCATCGTCGCCGAGACAGTCTACGAGCAGTATTTC.

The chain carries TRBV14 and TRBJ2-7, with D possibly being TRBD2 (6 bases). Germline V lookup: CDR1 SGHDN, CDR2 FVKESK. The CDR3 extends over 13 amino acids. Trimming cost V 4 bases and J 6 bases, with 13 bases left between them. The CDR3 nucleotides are TGTGCCAGCAGCCTAGGAAGGAGGGGCGAGCAGTACGTC. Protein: CASSLGRRGEQYV.

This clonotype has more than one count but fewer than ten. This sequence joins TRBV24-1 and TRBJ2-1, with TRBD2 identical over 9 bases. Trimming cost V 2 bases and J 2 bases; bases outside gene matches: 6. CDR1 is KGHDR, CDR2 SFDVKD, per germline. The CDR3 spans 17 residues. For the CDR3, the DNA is TGTGCCACCAGTGATTCTAGCGGGAAGTTTGCCTACAATGAGCAGTTCTTC. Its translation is CATSDSSGKFAYNEQFF.

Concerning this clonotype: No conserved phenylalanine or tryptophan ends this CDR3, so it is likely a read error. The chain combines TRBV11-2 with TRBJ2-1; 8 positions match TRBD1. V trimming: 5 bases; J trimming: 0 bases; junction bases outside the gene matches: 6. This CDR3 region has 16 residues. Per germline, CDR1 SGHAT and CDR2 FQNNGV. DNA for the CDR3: TGTGCCAGCAGCCAGCGGACAGGGAGCTCCTACAATGAGCAGTTCCTC. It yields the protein CASSQRTGSSYNEQFL.

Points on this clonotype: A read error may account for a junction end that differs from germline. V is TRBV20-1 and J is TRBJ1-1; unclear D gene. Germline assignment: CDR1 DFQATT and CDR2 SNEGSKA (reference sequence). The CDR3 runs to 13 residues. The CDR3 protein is CSVRDQETLEVFF. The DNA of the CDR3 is TGCAGTGTTAGAGATCAGGAAACCCTCGAAGTTTTCTTT.

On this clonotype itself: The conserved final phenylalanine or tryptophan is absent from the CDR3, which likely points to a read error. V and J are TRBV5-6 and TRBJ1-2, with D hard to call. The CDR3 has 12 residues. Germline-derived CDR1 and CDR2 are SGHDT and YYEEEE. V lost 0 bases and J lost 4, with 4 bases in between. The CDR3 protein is CASSLGGYGYTL. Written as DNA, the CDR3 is TGTGCCAGCAGCTTGGGCGGCTATGGCTACACCTTA.

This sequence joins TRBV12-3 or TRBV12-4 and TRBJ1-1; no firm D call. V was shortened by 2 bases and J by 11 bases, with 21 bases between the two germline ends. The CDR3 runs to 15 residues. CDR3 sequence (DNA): TGTGCCAGCAGTTTAATAATAACGGGAGGCATTGAGGCTTTCTTT. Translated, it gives CASSLIITGGIEAFF.

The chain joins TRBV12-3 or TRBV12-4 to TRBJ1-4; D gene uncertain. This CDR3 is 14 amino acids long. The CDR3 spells CVTSRTAGNEKLFF. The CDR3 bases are TGTGTCACCAGTCGGACGGCCGGTAATGAAAAACTGTTTTTT.

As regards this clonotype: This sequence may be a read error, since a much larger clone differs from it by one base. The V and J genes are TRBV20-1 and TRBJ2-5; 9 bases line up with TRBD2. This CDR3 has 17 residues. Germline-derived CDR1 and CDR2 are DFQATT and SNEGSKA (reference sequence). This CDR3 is CSARDPGASGTQETQHF. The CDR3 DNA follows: TGCAGTGCTAGAGATCCGGGGGCTAGCGGGACTCAAGAGACCCAGCACTTC.

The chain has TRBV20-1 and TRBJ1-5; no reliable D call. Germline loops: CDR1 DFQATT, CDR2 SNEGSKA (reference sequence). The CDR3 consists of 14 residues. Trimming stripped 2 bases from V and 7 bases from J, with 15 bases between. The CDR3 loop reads CSARSPGSNQPQHF. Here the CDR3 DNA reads TGCAGTGCTAGATCCCCAGGATCCAACCAGCCCCAGCATTTT.

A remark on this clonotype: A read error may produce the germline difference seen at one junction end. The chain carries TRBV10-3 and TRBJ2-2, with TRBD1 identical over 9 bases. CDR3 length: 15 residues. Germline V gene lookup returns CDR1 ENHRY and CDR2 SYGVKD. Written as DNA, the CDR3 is TGTGCCATCAGTTTGTCACAGGGGGCCACCGGGAAGCTGTTTTTT. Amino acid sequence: CAISLSQGATGKLFF.

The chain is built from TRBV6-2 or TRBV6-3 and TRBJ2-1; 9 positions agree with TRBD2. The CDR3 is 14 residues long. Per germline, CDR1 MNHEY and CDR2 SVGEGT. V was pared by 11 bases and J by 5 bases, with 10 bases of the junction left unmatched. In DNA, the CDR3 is TGTGCCGGCAACTTGGGACTAGCACACAATGAGCAGTTCTTC. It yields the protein CAGNLGLAHNEQFF.

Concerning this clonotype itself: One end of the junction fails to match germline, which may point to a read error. The CDR3 region is CTSSLEQGNEKPFF. CDR3 bases: TGTACCAGCAGTTTAGAACAGGGAAATGAAAAACCGTTTTTT. The chain has TRBV12-3 or TRBV12-4 and TRBJ1-4, with D possibly TRBD1 on 6 matching bases. CDR3 length: 14 residues.

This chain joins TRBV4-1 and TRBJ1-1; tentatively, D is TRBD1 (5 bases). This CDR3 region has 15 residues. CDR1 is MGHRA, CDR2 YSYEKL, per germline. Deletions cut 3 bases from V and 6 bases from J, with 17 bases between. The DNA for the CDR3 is TGCGCCAGCAGCCATGACGGCAGGGCGAATCCTGAAGCTTTCTTT. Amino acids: CASSHDGRANPEAFF.

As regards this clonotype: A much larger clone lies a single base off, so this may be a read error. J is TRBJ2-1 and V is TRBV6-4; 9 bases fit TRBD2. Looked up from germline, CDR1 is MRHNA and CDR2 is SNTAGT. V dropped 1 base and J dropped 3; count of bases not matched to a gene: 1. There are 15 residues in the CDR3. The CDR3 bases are TGTGCCAGCAGTGACTATAGCGGGAGCTACAATGAGCAGTTCTTC. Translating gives CASSDYSGSYNEQFF.

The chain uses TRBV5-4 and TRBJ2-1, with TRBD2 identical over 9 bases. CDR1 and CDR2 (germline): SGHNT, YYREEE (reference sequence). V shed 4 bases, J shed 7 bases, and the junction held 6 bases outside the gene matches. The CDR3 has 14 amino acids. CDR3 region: CASSAGGPGNEQFF. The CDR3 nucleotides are TGTGCCAGCAGCGCGGGGGGGCCGGGGAATGAGCAGTTCTTC.

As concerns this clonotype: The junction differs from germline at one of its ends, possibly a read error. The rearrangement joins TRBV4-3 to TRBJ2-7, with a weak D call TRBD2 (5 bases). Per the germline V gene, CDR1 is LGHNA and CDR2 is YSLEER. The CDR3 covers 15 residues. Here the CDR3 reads CACSQGVTGAYEQYF. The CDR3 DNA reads TGTGCCTGCAGCCAAGGTGTCACCGGGGCCTACGAGCAGTACTTC.

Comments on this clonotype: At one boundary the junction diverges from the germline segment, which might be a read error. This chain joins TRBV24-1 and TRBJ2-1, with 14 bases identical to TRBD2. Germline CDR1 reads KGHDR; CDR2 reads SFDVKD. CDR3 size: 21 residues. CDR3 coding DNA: TGTGCCACCAGTGACTCGCACCCGACTAGCGGGAGGGCCGGCTCCTATAATGAGCAGTTCTTC. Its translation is CATSDSHPTSGRAGSYNEQFF.

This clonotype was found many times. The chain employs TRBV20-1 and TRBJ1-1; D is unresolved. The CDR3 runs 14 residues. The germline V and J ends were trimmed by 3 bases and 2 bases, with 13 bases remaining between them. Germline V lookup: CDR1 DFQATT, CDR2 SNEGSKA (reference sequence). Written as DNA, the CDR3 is TGCAGTGCTAGTGTCGGGCACACTAACACTGAAGCTTTCTTT. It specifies CSASVGHTNTEAFF.

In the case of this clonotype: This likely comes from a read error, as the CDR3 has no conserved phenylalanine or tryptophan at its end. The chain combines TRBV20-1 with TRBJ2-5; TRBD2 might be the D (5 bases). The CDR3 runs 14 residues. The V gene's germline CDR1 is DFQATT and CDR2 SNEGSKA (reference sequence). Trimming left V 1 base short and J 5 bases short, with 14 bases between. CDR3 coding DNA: TGCAGTGCTAGAGTAGGGCTAGCTGCCGAGACCCAGTACTAC. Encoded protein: CSARVGLAAETQYY.

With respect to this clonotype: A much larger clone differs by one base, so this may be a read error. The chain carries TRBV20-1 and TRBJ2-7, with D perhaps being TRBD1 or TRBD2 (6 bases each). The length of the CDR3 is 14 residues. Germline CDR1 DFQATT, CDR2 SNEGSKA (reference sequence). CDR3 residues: CNARGDNSAYEQYF. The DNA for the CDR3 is TGCAATGCTAGGGGGGACAATTCCGCCTACGAGCAGTACTTC.